This passage covers 16 T cell receptor beta chains from one sample sequenced in a study of blood T cells in healthy people across ages. A second about 7 to 12 cycle PCR used barcoded and J-beta primers. TCRdb analysed the 5' RACE reads with MiXCR anew, one entry per CDR3 protein. Of 800,000 to 950,000 distinct CDR3 sequences listed, almost 30% are singletons. This sample also belongs to another study, concerning T cells of mothers and their children.

Sequences were obtained from blood. The receptors stem from a woman aged 40 to 50 in good health.

This chain uses TRBV3-1 with TRBJ1-2, with D hard to call. The CDR3 has 13 amino acids. Germline-derived CDR1 and CDR2 are LGHDT and YNNKEL (reference sequence). Trimming removed 4 bases from V and 0 bases from J, with 6 bases in between. CDR3 nucleotide sequence: TGTGCCAGCAGCCGAAACTCTAACTATGGCTACACCTTC. Translated: CASSRNSNYGYTF.

Details on this clonotype: This may be a read error: a much more frequent sequence differs by one nucleotide. The V gene is TRBV4-1, the J gene TRBJ2-7, with D perhaps matching TRBD2 (5 bases). The CDR3 totals 17 residues. Per the germline V gene, CDR1 is MGHRA and CDR2 is YSYEKL. DNA of the CDR3: TGCGCCGGCAGCCAAGAAACCGGGGTTGGTAGCTCCTACGAGCAGTACTTC. This encodes CAGSQETGVGSSYEQYF.

The chain links TRBV5-1 to TRBJ1-4; 10 bases match TRBD1. Germline CDR1 SGHRS, CDR2 YFSETQ. The CDR3 extends over 14 amino acids. V lost 4 bases, J lost 7 bases, and 4 bases stayed unmatched. DNA for the CDR3: TGCGCCAGCAGCCTGACAGGGGGCCTTGAAAAACTGTTTTTT. This sequence encodes CASSLTGGLEKLFF.

This clonotype was detected only a few times. The chain joins TRBV12-3 or TRBV12-4 to TRBJ2-7; D might be TRBD1 (5 bases). V lost 4 bases and J lost 4, with 11 bases in between. The CDR3 has 13 residues. This CDR3 reads CASSWKTDYEQYF. The CDR3, as DNA: TGTGCCAGCAGTTGGAAGACAGATTACGAGCAGTACTTC.

V and J are TRBV2 and TRBJ1-2; tentatively, D is TRBD1 (5 bases). The CDR3 runs to 13 residues. CDR1 SNHLY and CDR2 FYNNEI come from the germline V gene. Trimming shortened V by 4 bases and J by 7 bases, and 13 bases separated the two germline ends. The CDR3 DNA reads TGTGCCAGCAGTGGGGACCAATCCACTGGCTACACCTTC. Protein: CASSGDQSTGYTF.

The rearrangement links TRBV11-2 to TRBJ2-5, with D possibly being TRBD1 (6 bases). Per germline, CDR1 SGHAT and CDR2 FQNNGV. The CDR3 covers 16 residues. Deletions cut 3 bases from V and 0 bases from J, with 14 bases between. For the CDR3, the DNA is TGTGCCAGCAGCTTTAGGGTTACAGGGAACCAAGAGACCCAGTACTTC. Amino acids: CASSFRVTGNQETQYF.

V usage is TRBV5-1 and J usage is TRBJ2-3, with 8 bases fitting TRBD1. CDR1 and CDR2 (germline): SGHRS, YFSETQ. The CDR3 totals 16 residues. V shed 2 bases and J 3 bases; nucleotides not matched to a gene: 8. The CDR3 bases are TGCGCCAGCAGCTTACGGCAGGGGGCGACAACAGATACGCAGTATTTT. Encoded protein: CASSLRQGATTDTQYF.

This clonotype was found a few times. The V call is TRBV20-1, the J call TRBJ1-4; no definite D call. Trimming left V 3 bases short and J 8 bases short, with 7 bases between. This CDR3 is 11 amino acids long. Germline CDR1 DFQATT, CDR2 SNEGSKA (reference sequence). Here the CDR3 reads CSASVGEKLFF. Written as DNA, the CDR3 is TGCAGTGCTAGCGTTGGCGAAAAACTGTTTTTT.

The chain joins TRBV7-3 to TRBJ2-4; D may correspond to TRBD1 or TRBD2 (5 bases each). The CDR3 has 16 residues. Trimming removed 2 bases at V and 13 bases at J, with 24 bases between. CDR1 is SGHTA, CDR2 FQGTGA, per germline. The CDR3 spells CASSLGTYSSYNEQYF. CDR3 DNA sequence: TGTGCCAGCAGCTTAGGGACGTACAGCTCCTACAATGAGCAGTACTTC. Looking up the rest from reference TRBV7-3 and TRBJ2-4 gives the full variable domain: GAGVSQTPSNKVTEKGKYVELRCDPISGHTALYWYRQSLGQGPEFLIYFQGTGAADDSGLPNDRFFAVRPEGSVSTLKIQRTERGDSAVYLCASSLGTYSSYNEQYFGAGTRLSVL.

The table lists this clonotype with many counts. V gene TRBV20-1 combines with J gene TRBJ2-1; 9 bases are a match to TRBD2. Losses at the gene ends were 4 bases for V and 4 bases for J; bases not matched to a gene: 2. The CDR3 runs to 13 residues. The germline CDR1 and CDR2 sequences are DFQATT and SNEGSKA (reference sequence). In DNA, the CDR3 is TGCAGTGCTACCCTAGCGGGATACAATGAGCAGTTCTTC. Its protein is CSATLAGYNEQFF.

The chain combines TRBV29-1 with TRBJ2-2; D is unresolved. This CDR3 has 14 amino acids. The ends were cut back, 5 bases at V and 0 bases at J, with 10 bases in the middle. Germline CDR1 reads SQVTM; CDR2 reads ANQGSEA. CDR3 region: CSVLPGSNTGELFF. In DNA form, the CDR3 reads TGCAGCGTTCTCCCGGGTTCGAACACCGGGGAGCTGTTTTTT.

This clonotype showed up just a few times. The chain is built from TRBV20-1 and TRBJ2-3; D perhaps matches TRBD2 (5 bases). The V gene's germline CDR1 is DFQATT and CDR2 SNEGSKA (reference sequence). The CDR3 is made up of 15 amino acids. Trimming cost V 3 bases and J 1 base, with 14 bases left between them. This CDR3 is CSARQVLGGTDTQYF. DNA for the CDR3: TGCAGTGCTAGGCAGGTCCTGGGAGGCACAGATACGCAGTATTTT.

This clonotype appeared a single time. The chain is built from TRBV20-1 and TRBJ1-5; D is ambiguous. The CDR3 contains 13 residues. The germline V and J ends were trimmed by 0 bases and 4 bases, with 7 bases remaining between them. Germline V gene sequence: CDR1 DFQATT, CDR2 SNEGSKA (reference sequence). The CDR3 reads CSARDVGNQPQHF. The CDR3 DNA is TGCAGTGCTAGAGATGTAGGGAATCAGCCCCAGCATTTT.

The count of this clonotype is one. The J gene is TRBJ2-3, the V gene TRBV7-2, with a possible D match to TRBD1 (5 bases). The CDR3 covers 13 residues. In germline, CDR1 is SGHTA, CDR2 FQGNSA. The V gene lost 5 bases and the J gene lost 7 bases, with 13 bases spanning the gap. CDR3: CASSAYQGYTQYF. CDR3 bases: TGTGCCAGCAGCGCCTATCAGGGATATACGCAGTATTTT.

The chain links TRBV5-1 to TRBJ1-2, with D unclear. Germline assignment: CDR1 SGHRS and CDR2 YFSETQ. The CDR3 contains 14 residues. V dropped 3 bases and J dropped 5 bases, with 14 bases sitting between them. The CDR3 nucleotides are TGCGCCAGCAGCTGTAGTCAGCTCGGATATGGCTACACCTTC. Residues: CASSCSQLGYGYTF.

This clonotype was counted a few times. This rearrangement joins TRBV7-2 to TRBJ2-7, with 8 bases matching TRBD2. The CDR3 is 15 amino acids. Losses at the gene ends were 4 bases for V and 3 bases for J; bases not matched to a gene: 8. The germline V gene has CDR1 SGHTA and CDR2 FQGNSA. CDR3 in amino acids: CASSSKRGGNYEQYF. The CDR3 DNA is TGTGCCAGCAGCTCAAAACGGGGGGGTAACTACGAGCAGTACTTC.